This TCR beta chain stems from a study of lymphopenia after photon versus proton radiotherapy (dated by TCRdb to about 2019). At the level of the whole study: The study compared the immunological effects of photon versus proton radiation therapy in patients with gastrointestinal tumors who developed high-grade lymphopenia. A cohort of some 22 patients with gastrointestinal tumors who received either photon or proton therapy and subsequently developed lymphopenia was included. The goal of the study was to describe how the two radiation modalities differ in their effects on the immune system. Results the study describes overall, beyond this receptor: After the lymphocyte count nadir, oligoclonal expansion, especially of CD8+ Temra cells, was observed in photon-treated repertoires, and the drop in diversity was driven by this expansion. Proton-treated patients stayed relatively stable during treatment, while photon-treated patients lost naive T cells and TCR diversity and gained effector/memory populations. Among patients across the cohort who died, overall survival time showed an inverse correlation with a larger post-nadir drop in TCR diversity. The survival association was assessed only in patients who died, and the authors presented better survival with proton therapy as a possibility rather than a demonstrated result.

The library was produced with the immunoSEQ multiplex PCR assay. T cell repertoires were profiled by deep sequencing of rearranged TCR beta loci, alongside multiparametric flow cytometry. This immuneACCESS table, as held by TCRdb, lists in-frame sequences with V and J called but not all clones. Of the missing ones, under half trace to an unresolved V gene in checked studies; the others have no known cause. Across this sample there are about 39,000 clones, with 92% seen only once. Clones ranked in the top ten supply 12% to 15% of the sample. With respect to this clone: Its recognized antigen is unknown. Per-nucleotide qualities are absent, and no much larger clonotype sits a single base away.

The CDR3 measures 14 amino acids from cysteine to phenylalanine. CDR3 DNA is the only sequence kept; it has 42 bases, read in frame from the first base. From a lookup of the germline V gene, CDR1 and CDR2 are KGHSH and LQKENI. Ends trimmed: V by 3 bases, J by 5 bases; bases unmatched to a gene: 5. The chain uses TRBV18 and TRBJ1-2; 8 middle bases align to TRBD1. Sample: peripheral blood, taken from a patient treated with photon-based radiotherapy. The TCR originated in a man aged 55 to 70 with cholangiocarcinoma. This receptor has the CDR3 CASSPDRDLYGYTF. The sequenced DNA: TGTGCCAGCTCACCGGACAGGGATTTATATGGCTACACCTTC.